The 2 T cell receptor beta chains below come from one sample, sequenced in a study of T cell clones after liver transplantation. The method was immunoSEQ multiplex PCR; TCRdb's version includes in-frame clones alone and lacks a portion of them. In the table there are nearly 55,000 clones, 84% of which are singletons. The material was CD4+ T cells from blood, obtained before liver transplant. These receptor sequences come from a human donor who received a liver transplant.

V is TRBV7-9 and J is TRBJ1-3; weak D call: TRBD1 (5 bases). The CDR3 totals 15 residues. The ends were cut back, 5 bases at V and 0 bases at J, with 11 bases in the middle. The germline V gene encodes CDR1 SEHNR and CDR2 FQNEAQ (reference sequence). DNA of the CDR3: TGTGCCAGCAGCGCAGTAGGGGTCTCTGGAAACACCATATATTTT. Residues: CASSAVGVSGNTIYF.

The table lists this clone with a count of one. The chain is built from TRBV5-1 and TRBJ2-7; possible D gene TRBD2, 6 bases. This CDR3 comprises 13 residues. Germline CDR1 SGHRS, CDR2 YFSETQ. V lost 4 bases, J lost 6 bases, and 14 bases lay in between. The CDR3 loop is CASSTRDLLEQYF. DNA for the CDR3: TGCGCCAGCAGCACAAGGGACTTGCTCGAGCAGTACTTC.